This T cell receptor beta chain comes out of a study of blood T cell repertoires in COVID-19. The CDR3 consists of 15 residues. V lost 1 base and J 5 bases, leaving 12 bases between the germline ends. CDR1 and CDR2 from the germline V gene are SGHNT and YYREEE (reference sequence). Assay used: immunoSEQ multiplex PCR; TCRdb lists only in-frame clones, some missing. The table includes about 74,000 clones, approximately 89% detected once. This TCR was recovered from a woman of 80 years or more with acute or convalescent COVID-19. The V gene is TRBV5-4, the J gene TRBJ1-4; no reliable D call. Material for sequencing was peripheral blood. CDR3 nucleotide sequence: TGTGCCAGCAGCTTGAATTCCAGGTCGAATGAAAAACTGTTTTTT. This gives the protein CASSLNSRSNEKLFF.